Below, 15 T cell receptor beta chains from the same sample are listed, as sequenced in a study of cytomegalovirus exposure and HLA in healthy donors. In the PCR, 60 Vbeta and 13 Jbeta primers were used. Here immunoSEQ multiplex PCR was the method, and the copy in TCRdb shows in-frame clones only, minus some. The profile shows approximately 170,000 clones, 85% of them singletons. The sequenced sample consisted of PBMCs. These receptors all stem from a boy aged 2 to 9 in good health and CMV-seronegative.

The chain couples TRBV5-6 to TRBJ2-7; 7 nucleotides align to TRBD1. V gave up 3 bases and J gave up 2 bases; unmatched junction bases: 17. In germline, CDR1 is SGHDT, CDR2 YYEEEE. There are 18 residues in the CDR3. Here the CDR3 reads CASSSLVRGQGVPYEQYF. DNA for the CDR3: TGTGCCAGCAGCTCCCTGGTTCGTGGGCAGGGGGTCCCCTACGAGCAGTACTTC.

V gene TRBV5-1 combines with J gene TRBJ2-3; 9 nucleotides match TRBD2. Germline CDR1 reads SGHRS; CDR2 reads YFSETQ. This CDR3 is built from 21 residues. Losses at the gene ends were 0 bases for V and 3 bases for J; bases not matched to a gene: 20. The CDR3 DNA is TGCGCCAGCAGCTTGGGCCGTGGAACTAGCGGGCACATCTTCAATACAGATACGCAGTATTTT. Translated: CASSLGRGTSGHIFNTDTQYF.

This chain uses TRBV30 with TRBJ2-1; 10 bases agree with TRBD2. Per the germline V gene, CDR1 is GTSNPN and CDR2 is SVGIG (reference sequence). The CDR3 is 14 amino acids. V shed 5 bases and J 6 bases; nucleotides not matched to a gene: 7. CDR3 coding DNA: TGTGCCTGGTCACTAGCGGGGAAAACCAATGAGCAGTTCTTC. It encodes CAWSLAGKTNEQFF.

The V call is TRBV5-4, the J call TRBJ2-1; TRBD1 matches 7 bases. The V segment lost 4 bases and the J segment 10 bases; nucleotides outside the gene matches: 5. The CDR3 extends over 12 amino acids. Germline loops: CDR1 SGHNT, CDR2 YYREEE (reference sequence). CDR3 amino acids: CASSPGQSEQFF. The CDR3 coding sequence is TGTGCCAGCAGCCCGGGACAGTCCGAGCAGTTCTTC.

This clone was picked up one time. The V gene is TRBV19, the J gene TRBJ1-2, with TRBD1 as a possible D gene (5 bases). Germline CDR1 is LNHDA and CDR2 is SQIVND (reference sequence). The V end lost 1 base, the J end lost 4 bases, and 16 bases lay between the germline ends. The CDR3 has 16 residues. The CDR3 sequence is CASSIVGRDLGYGYTF. CDR3 DNA sequence: TGTGCCAGTAGTATAGTCGGCAGGGATCTCGGCTATGGCTACACCTTC.

The chain employs TRBV19 and TRBJ2-1, with D hard to call. Per the germline V gene, CDR1 is LNHDA and CDR2 is SQIVND (reference sequence). Trimming took 4 bases from V and 4 from J, leaving 8 bases between them. The CDR3 runs to 13 residues. CDR3 nucleotides: TGTGCCAGTAGTAAGGCGGATTACAATGAGCAGTTCTTC. It encodes CASSKADYNEQFF.

The V gene is TRBV13, the J gene TRBJ1-1; D might be TRBD1 (6 bases). The CDR3 is 16 residues long. In germline, CDR1 is PRHDT, CDR2 FYEKMQ (reference sequence). The V end lost 0 bases, the J end lost 1 base, and 12 bases lay between the germline ends. Here the CDR3 reads CASSLGWGRTNTEAFF. The CDR3 DNA reads TGTGCCAGCAGCTTAGGATGGGGGCGGACGAACACTGAAGCTTTCTTT.

This chain's CDR3 is CASSPRGAGGVETQYF. The CDR3 nucleotides are TGTGCCAGCAGCCCTCGCGGGGCGGGGGGCGTGGAGACCCAGTACTTC. The chain couples TRBV28 to TRBJ2-5; TRBD2 aligns across 8 bases. The V gene end was trimmed by 6 bases and the J gene end by 5 bases; junction bases not matched to a gene: 14. The CDR3 is 16 amino acids. Germline CDR1 and CDR2: MDHEN and SYDVKM.

J is TRBJ2-1 and V is TRBV5-1, with TRBD2 identical over 10 bases. The length of the CDR3 is 16 residues. Germline-derived CDR1 and CDR2 are SGHRS and YFSETQ. Trimming took 4 bases from V and 3 from J; bases not matched to a gene: 7. CDR3 DNA: TGCGCCAGCAGCGGTAGCGGGGGGTTGGGCTACAATGAGCAGTTCTTC. This translates into CASSGSGGLGYNEQFF.

Only one count was recorded for this clone. The V gene is TRBV11-3, the J gene TRBJ2-7; TRBD2 agrees at 9 bases. Germline-derived CDR1 and CDR2 are SGHNT and YENEEA. The CDR3 loop spans 13 amino acids. The V gene end was trimmed by 5 bases and the J gene end by 6 bases; junction bases not matched to a gene: 5. The CDR3 here is CASSLPAGGEQYV. CDR3 nucleotide sequence: TGTGCCAGCAGCCTCCCAGCGGGGGGCGAGCAGTACGTC.

The rearrangement joins TRBV10-1 to TRBJ1-1; D might be TRBD1 (5 bases). This CDR3 spans 15 amino acids. Germline CDR1 WNHNN, CDR2 SYGVQD (reference sequence). Trimming pared 0 bases from V and 5 bases from J, leaving 13 bases between. Here the CDR3 DNA reads TGCGCCAGCAGTGAGTCAGGGAGGGGAGGTACTGAAGCTTTCTTT. Translation gives CASSESGRGGTEAFF.

The chain links TRBV15 to TRBJ1-5, with D unresolved. This CDR3 region has 15 residues. The germline V gene has CDR1 LNHNV and CDR2 YYDKDF (reference sequence). With 0 bases removed from V and 0 bases from J, the gap between germline ends came to 6 bases. The CDR3 region is CATSREQYSNQPQHF. The CDR3 nucleotides are TGTGCCACCAGCAGAGAACAGTATAGCAATCAGCCCCAGCATTTT.

CDR3 sequence reads: CASRTSGTDTQYF. In nucleotides, the CDR3 is TGTGCCAGCAGAACCTCAGGGACAGATACGCAGTATTTT. The chain employs TRBV5-5 and TRBJ2-3, with D perhaps matching TRBD1 (5 bases). V dropped 5 bases and J dropped 3 bases, with 10 bases sitting between them. CDR3 length: 13 residues. Germline CDR1 reads SGHKS; CDR2 reads YYEKEE (reference sequence).

V and J are TRBV10-3 and TRBJ2-5, with TRBD1 identical over 7 bases. J lost 2 bases, V lost 10 bases, and 4 bases had no gene match. The CDR3 loop spans 12 amino acids. CDR1 and CDR2 (germline): ENHRY, SYGVKD. CDR3 DNA sequence: TGTGCCACCCAGGACAGGCAAGAGACCCAGTACTTC. It is translated as CATQDRQETQYF.

V is TRBV15 and J is TRBJ2-5; D is possibly TRBD2 (6 bases). The J call may not be correct, given that the DNA end is closer to TRBJ2-7. In germline, CDR1 is LNHNV, CDR2 YYDKDF (reference sequence). This CDR3 contains 14 residues. In DNA form, the CDR3 reads TGTGCCACCGGGAGCGGGCGGAGTTCCTACGAGCAGTACTTC. Translating it yields CATGSGRSSYEQYF.